Below, 19 T cell receptor beta chains from the same sample are listed, as sequenced in a study of blood T cells in healthy people across ages. A second PCR, run for about 6 to 11 cycles, used a sample-barcoded 5' primer plus a J-beta primer mix. Via MiXCR, TCRdb re-called the 5' RACE reads, giving one row per CDR3 protein. The sample holds about a million distinct CDR3 sequences, approximately 38% seen once. Sequencing input: blood. The receptor source for this set is a man aged 18-30 years in good health.

The chain recombines TRBV20-1 with TRBJ1-2, with D possibly TRBD1 on 6 matching bases. This CDR3 spans 15 amino acids. Germline CDR1 is DFQATT and CDR2 is SNEGSKA (reference sequence). V dropped 6 bases and J dropped 5 bases, with 22 bases sitting between them. CDR3: CSAEGAKGVSYGYTF. CDR3 in DNA: TGCAGTGCCGAAGGGGCGAAGGGGGTTTCTTATGGCTACACCTTC.

V gene TRBV7-2 combines with J gene TRBJ2-3; 7 bases align to TRBD1. This CDR3 is built from 17 residues. J gave up 4 bases and V 0 bases, and 10 bases lay outside the gene matches. The germline V gene has CDR1 SGHTA and CDR2 FQGNSA. Here the CDR3 reads CASSLANRGGGPDTQYF. CDR3 in DNA: TGTGCCAGCAGCTTAGCTAACAGGGGTGGGGGACCAGATACGCAGTATTTT.

The V gene is TRBV6-1, the J gene TRBJ2-3, with 7 bases that match TRBD1. Germline V gene sequence: CDR1 MNHNS, CDR2 SASEGT. V was pared by 8 bases and J by 4 bases, with 6 bases of the junction left unmatched. The CDR3 consists of 13 residues. CDR3 residues: CASHTGVADTQYF. CDR3 coding DNA: TGTGCCAGCCACACAGGGGTTGCAGATACGCAGTATTTT.

The chain combines TRBV7-6 with TRBJ1-1; TRBD1 agrees at 9 bases. The CDR3 is made up of 14 amino acids. The V and J ends lost 5 bases and 7 bases, in that order; junction bases with no gene match: 8. The V gene's germline CDR1 is SGHVS and CDR2 FNYEAQ. CDR3 sequence: CASSDETGGGEAFF. CDR3 nucleotide sequence: TGTGCCAGCAGCGACGAGACAGGGGGAGGTGAAGCTTTCTTT.

This clonotype was seen many times. The rearrangement links TRBV5-1 to TRBJ2-3; D is uncertain. This CDR3 region has 15 residues. CDR1 and CDR2 (germline): SGHRS, YFSETQ. The ends were cut back, 0 bases at V and 2 bases at J, with 10 bases in the middle. Here the CDR3 DNA reads TGCGCCAGCAGCTTGGGGCGAGGTTACACAGATACGCAGTATTTT. It specifies CASSLGRGYTDTQYF.

This clonotype was counted between two and nine times. CDR3 bases: TGTGCCAGCAGTGAACGAGGGAGCTCCTACAATGAGCAGTACTTC. This sequence encodes CASSERGSSYNEQYF. The rearrangement joins TRBV6-1 to TRBJ2-1; TRBD2 might be the D (5 bases). The end of the DNA fits TRBJ2-7 better, so the J call may be wrong. This CDR3 contains 15 residues. The germline gives CDR1 MNHNS, CDR2 SASEGT.

The gene calls are TRBV15 and TRBJ1-1, with a tentative D call TRBD1 (5 bases). V lost 1 base and J 8 bases, leaving 14 bases between the germline ends. From germline, CDR1 is LNHNV and CDR2 YYDKDF (reference sequence). The CDR3 has 14 residues. The CDR3 DNA follows: TGTGCCACCAGCAGAGGCCTGGACATGAGCGAAGCTTTCTTT. Encoded protein: CATSRGLDMSEAFF.

This clonotype was found a few times. The V and J genes are TRBV5-1 and TRBJ2-7; TRBD1 matches 7 bases. V dropped 3 bases and J dropped 2; count of bases not matched to a gene: 11. The CDR3 is made up of 16 amino acids. CDR1 and CDR2 from the germline V gene are SGHRS and YFSETQ. In DNA form, the CDR3 reads TGCGCCAGCAGCTACGCCTCCGGGACAGAGACCTACGAGCAGTACTTC. It is translated as CASSYASGTETYEQYF.

V and J are TRBV6-6 and TRBJ2-3; a possible D gene is TRBD2 (6 bases). The CDR3 is 17 amino acids. From germline, CDR1 is MNHNY and CDR2 SVGAGI (reference sequence). Between the trimmed V and J ends, which lost 0 bases and 4 bases, there was a span of 17 bases. The CDR3 here is CASSYSPGRGGADTQYF. In nucleotides, the CDR3 is TGTGCCAGCAGTTACTCACCGGGACGGGGAGGCGCAGATACGCAGTATTTT.

The sample holds a few counts of this clonotype. V usage is TRBV27 and J usage is TRBJ1-2, with 8 positions matching TRBD1. Germline V gene sequence: CDR1 MNHEY, CDR2 SMNVEV (reference sequence). Trimming at V came to 5 bases and at J to 2 bases, leaving 10 bases not matched to a gene. The CDR3 loop spans 16 amino acids. CDR3 region: CASSSLGQGLNYGYTF. CDR3 coding DNA: TGTGCCAGCAGTAGTCTCGGACAGGGATTAAACTATGGCTACACCTTC.

This clonotype was seen a handful of times. Sequence at one end of the junction differs from germline and may be a read error. The V call is TRBV7-7, the J call TRBJ2-5; D gene uncertain. The CDR3 spans 14 residues. CDR1 and CDR2 from the germline V gene are SSHAT and FNYEAQ (reference sequence). The CDR3 is CASSLLRNQETQYF. The CDR3 DNA follows: TGTGCTAGCAGCTTACTACGGAATCAAGAGACCCAGTACTTC.

This clonotype came up a few times. One base away lies a much larger clone, so this may be a sequencing read error. The chain employs TRBV27 and TRBJ2-7; D is undetermined. V was shortened by 3 bases and J by 7 bases, with 16 bases between the two germline ends. The germline gives CDR1 MNHEY, CDR2 SMNVEV (reference sequence). CDR3 length equals 14 residues. Written as DNA, the CDR3 is TGTGCCAGCAGTTTTTCGGCATCGTGGAATGAGCAGTACTTC. Residues: CASSFSASWNEQYF.

The rearrangement uses TRBV6-5 and TRBJ2-1; 7 bases are a match to TRBD2. The DNA end favors TRBJ2-7, so the J call may be wrong. CDR1 and CDR2 from the germline V gene are MNHEY and SVGAGI. This CDR3 comprises 15 residues. The DNA for the CDR3 is TGTGCCAGCAGTTACCAAGCGGGAACCTACAATGAGCAGTACTTC. As protein: CASSYQAGTYNEQYF.

V is TRBV2 and J is TRBJ1-5; D possibly corresponds to TRBD1 (6 bases). CDR1 is SNHLY and CDR2 is FYNNEI in the germline V gene. The CDR3 is made up of 15 amino acids. V was clipped by 5 bases and J by 6 bases, with 17 bases between them. CDR3 sequence reads: CASSLGRTDLQPQHF. In DNA, the CDR3 is TGTGCCAGCAGTTTGGGGCGGACAGACCTTCAGCCCCAGCATTTT.

The chain couples TRBV9 to TRBJ2-3, with 8 nucleotides matching TRBD1. Per the germline V gene, CDR1 is SGDLS and CDR2 is YYNGEE. This CDR3 is built from 14 residues. The V and J ends lost 2 bases and 5 bases, in that order; junction bases with no gene match: 4. The CDR3 DNA sequence: TGTGCCAGCAGCGTCCAGGGGGCTAAAGATACGCAGTATTTT. It specifies CASSVQGAKDTQYF.

This chain uses TRBV5-1 with TRBJ1-1; no reliable D call. The V and J ends lost 4 bases and 4 bases respectively, with 14 bases between them. The CDR3 consists of 14 residues. CDR1 SGHRS and CDR2 YFSETQ come from the germline V gene. The CDR3 DNA sequence: TGCGCCAGCAGCCATAGCCTGGGTGTCACTGAAGCTTTCTTT. Amino acid sequence: CASSHSLGVTEAFF. The full variable domain, its missing parts supplied by reference TRBV5-1 and TRBJ1-1, is KAGVTQTPRYLIKTRGQQVTLSCSPISGHRSVSWYQQTPGQGLQFLFEYFSETQRNKGNFPGRFSGRQFSNSRSEMNVSTLELGDSALYLCASSHSLGVTEAFFGQGTRLTVV.

Many counts were recorded for this clonotype. The chain joins TRBV5-1 to TRBJ2-7; no definite D call. V lost 3 bases and J 4 bases, leaving 17 bases between the germline ends. CDR1 is SGHRS and CDR2 is YFSETQ in the germline V gene. The CDR3 has 15 residues. The CDR3 DNA sequence: TGCGCCAGCAGCTCCGAAGGACGGACGACGTACGAGCAGTACTTC. Translating it yields CASSSEGRTTYEQYF.

The chain uses TRBV2 and TRBJ1-1; a weak D match, TRBD1 (5 bases). CDR3 length equals 14 residues. Between the trimmed V and J ends, which lost 7 bases and 10 bases, there was a span of 22 bases. Germline CDR1 SNHLY, CDR2 FYNNEI. The CDR3 DNA follows: TGTGCCAGCAATCCTCCGGGACTGCCATTTCGAGCTTTCTTT. Protein product: CASNPPGLPFRAFF.

This clonotype has more than one count but fewer than ten. The chain has TRBV20-1 and TRBJ1-1; D might be TRBD1 (5 bases). V lost 6 bases and J 4 bases, leaving 18 bases between the germline ends. Germline V CDR1 and CDR2: DFQATT, SNEGSKA (reference sequence). This CDR3 region has 14 residues. CDR3 amino acids: CSARGGALGTEAFF. As DNA, the CDR3 is TGCAGTGCCCGGGGCGGGGCCCTAGGCACTGAAGCTTTCTTT.